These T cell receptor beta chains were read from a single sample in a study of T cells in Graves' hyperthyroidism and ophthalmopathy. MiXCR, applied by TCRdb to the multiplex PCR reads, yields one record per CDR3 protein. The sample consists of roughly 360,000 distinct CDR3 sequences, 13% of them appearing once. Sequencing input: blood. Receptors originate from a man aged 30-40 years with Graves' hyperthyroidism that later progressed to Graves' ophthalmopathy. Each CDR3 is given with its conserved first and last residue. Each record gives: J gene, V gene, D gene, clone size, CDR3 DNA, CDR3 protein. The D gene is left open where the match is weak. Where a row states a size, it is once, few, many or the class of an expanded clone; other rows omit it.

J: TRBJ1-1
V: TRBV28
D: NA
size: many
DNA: TGTGCCAGCAGTTTCCGGGGGCCCACTGAAGCTTTCTTT
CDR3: CASSFRGPTEAFF

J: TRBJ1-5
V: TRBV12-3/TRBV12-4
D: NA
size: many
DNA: TGTGCCAGCAGTTTAGCAGGGGGGAATAGCAATCAGCCCCAGCATTTT
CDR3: CASSLAGGNSNQPQHF

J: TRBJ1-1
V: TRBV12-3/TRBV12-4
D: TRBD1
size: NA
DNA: TGTGCCAGCAGCTGCATGACAGGGAGCACTGAAGCTTTCTTT
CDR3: CASSCMTGSTEAFF

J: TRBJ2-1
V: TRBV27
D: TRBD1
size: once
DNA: TGTGCCAGCAGTTTATCTCGGACAGGGGGTAAATATGAGCAGTTCTTC
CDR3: CASSLSRTGGKYEQFF

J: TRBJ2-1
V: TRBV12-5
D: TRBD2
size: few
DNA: TGTGCTAGTGGTTTGTCCACCCTGGGACTAGCGGGGGGGCCGTTGAGTCGATCCGACAATGAGCAGTTCTTC
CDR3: CASGLSTLGLAGGPLSRSDNEQFF

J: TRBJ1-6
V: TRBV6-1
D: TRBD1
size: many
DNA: TGTGCCAGTCGCGGTACGCAGGGGGTTTTGGGTAATTCACCCCTCCACTTT
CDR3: CASRGTQGVLGNSPLHF

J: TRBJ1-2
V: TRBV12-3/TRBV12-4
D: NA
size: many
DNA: TGTGCCAGCAGTTTGGAGGGCGGGTATGGCTACACCTTC
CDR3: CASSLEGGYGYTF

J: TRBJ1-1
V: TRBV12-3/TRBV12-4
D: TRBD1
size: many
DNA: TGTGCCAGCAGTTCATCCGGGACAGGGGGCCTGGTAGCTTTCTTT
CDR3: CASSSSGTGGLVAFF

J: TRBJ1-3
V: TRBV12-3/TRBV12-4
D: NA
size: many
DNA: TGTGCCAGCAGTTTTGGCCTCACTACTGGAAACACCATATATTTT
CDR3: CASSFGLTTGNTIYF

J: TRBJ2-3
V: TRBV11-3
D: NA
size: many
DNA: TGTGCCAGCAGCTCCCGTCAGGGGGGGCTTAGCACAGATACGCAGTATTTT
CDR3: CASSSRQGGLSTDTQYF

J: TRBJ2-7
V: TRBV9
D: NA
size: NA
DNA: TGTGCCAGCAGCGTAGAGGCTAGTGGAACCTACGAGCAGTACTTC
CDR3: CASSVEASGTYEQYF

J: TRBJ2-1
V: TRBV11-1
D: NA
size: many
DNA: TGTGCCAGCAGCTTAGCCGGACTGTTCAATGAGCAGTTCTTC
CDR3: CASSLAGLFNEQFF

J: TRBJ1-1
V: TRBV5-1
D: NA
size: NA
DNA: TGCGCCAGCAGCTTGGCCCCGGGTATGAACACTGAAGCTTTCTTT
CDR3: CASSLAPGMNTEAFF

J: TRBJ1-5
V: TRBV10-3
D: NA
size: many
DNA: TGTGCCACCGACCAGCAGATAATAGGATACGGCAATCAGCCCCAGCATTTT
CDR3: CATDQQIIGYGNQPQHF

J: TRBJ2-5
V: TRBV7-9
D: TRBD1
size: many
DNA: TGTGCCAGCAGCTCGAAGAAGGGGACAGTTTACCAAGAGACCCAGTACTTC
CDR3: CASSSKKGTVYQETQYF

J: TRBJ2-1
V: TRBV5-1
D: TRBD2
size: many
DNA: TGTGCCAGCAGCTTAGGACTAGCGGGGGTCAATGAGCAGTTCTTC
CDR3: CASSLGLAGVNEQFF

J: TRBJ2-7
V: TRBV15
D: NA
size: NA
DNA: TGTGCCACCAGCAGAGATAAACAGGGCAACGATAACGAGCAGTACTTC
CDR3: CATSRDKQGNDNEQYF

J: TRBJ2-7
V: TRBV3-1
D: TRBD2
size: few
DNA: TGTGCCAGCAGCCAAGCTGGGACTAGCACCTACGAGCAGTACTTC
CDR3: CASSQAGTSTYEQYF

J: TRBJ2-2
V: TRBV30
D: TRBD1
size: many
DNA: TGTGCCTGGACCGGGACAGTGAACACCGGGGAGCTGTTTTTT
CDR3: CAWTGTVNTGELFF

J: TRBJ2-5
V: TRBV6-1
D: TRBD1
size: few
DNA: TGTGCCAGCAGCAGAGACAGGGGAAGGCAAGAGACCCAGTACTTC
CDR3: CASSRDRGRQETQYF

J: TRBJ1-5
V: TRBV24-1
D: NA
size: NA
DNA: TGTGCCACCAGTGATTTAGATAGCAATCAGCCCCAGCATTTT
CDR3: CATSDLDSNQPQHF

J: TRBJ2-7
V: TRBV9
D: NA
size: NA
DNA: TGTGCCAGCAGCGTAACCCCGGGACACTACGAGCAGTACTTC
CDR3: CASSVTPGHYEQYF

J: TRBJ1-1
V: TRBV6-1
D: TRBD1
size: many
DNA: TGTGCCAGCAGTGGTCAGGGGGCTCGGACTGAAGCTTTCTTT
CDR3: CASSGQGARTEAFF

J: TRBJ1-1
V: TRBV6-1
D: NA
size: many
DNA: TGTGCCAGCAGGCCATTTACAGGAGGAGGCACTGAAGCTTTCTTT
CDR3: CASRPFTGGGTEAFF

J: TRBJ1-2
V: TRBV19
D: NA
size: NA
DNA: TGTGCCAGTAGGAGGGGGATCGGGGATGGCTACACCTTC
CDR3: CASRRGIGDGYTF

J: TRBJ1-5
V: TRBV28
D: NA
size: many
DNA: TGTGCCAGCAGTTCCCGACGGTATAGCAATCAGCCCCAGCATTTT
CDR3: CASSSRRYSNQPQHF

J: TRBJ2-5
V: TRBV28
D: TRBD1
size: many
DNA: TGTGCCAGCCGAACAGGGGGCACGCAAGAGACCCAGTACTTC
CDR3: CASRTGGTQETQYF

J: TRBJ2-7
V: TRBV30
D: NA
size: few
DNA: TGTGCCTGGAGTTACCGGGACTTAAGCTCCTACGAGCAGTACTTC
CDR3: CAWSYRDLSSYEQYF

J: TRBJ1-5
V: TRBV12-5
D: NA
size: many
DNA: TGTGCTAGTGGTTTGTTCAGTTACAATCAGCCCCAGCATTTT
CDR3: CASGLFSYNQPQHF

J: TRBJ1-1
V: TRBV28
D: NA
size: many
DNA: TGTGCCAGCAGTCCCGCAGGGCTGGGCACTGAAGCTTTCTTT
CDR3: CASSPAGLGTEAFF

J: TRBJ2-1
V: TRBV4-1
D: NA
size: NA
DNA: TGCGCCAGCAGCCAAGGAGGGGCAGGCCGCCCCTACAATGAGCAGTTCTTC
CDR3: CASSQGGAGRPYNEQFF

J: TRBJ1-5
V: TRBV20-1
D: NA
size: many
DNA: TGCAGTGCCATAGGACAGAGGGGCAATCAGCCCCAGCATTTT
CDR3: CSAIGQRGNQPQHF

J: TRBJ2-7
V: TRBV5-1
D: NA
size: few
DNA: TGCGCCAGCAGCATAGGCCACGAGCAGTACTTC
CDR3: CASSIGHEQYF

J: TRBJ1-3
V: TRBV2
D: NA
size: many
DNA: TGTGCCAGCATAGGCGAAAACTCTGGAAACACCATATATTTT
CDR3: CASIGENSGNTIYF

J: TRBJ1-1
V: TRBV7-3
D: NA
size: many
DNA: TGTGCCAGCAGCTTGGGCCCTCGAGGATTCGGCACTGAAGCTTTCTTT
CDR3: CASSLGPRGFGTEAFF

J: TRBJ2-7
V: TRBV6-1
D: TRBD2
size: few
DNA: TGTGCCAGCAAACGGACTAGCGCGTCCTACGAGCAGTACTTC
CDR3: CASKRTSASYEQYF

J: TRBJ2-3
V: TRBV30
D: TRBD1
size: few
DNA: TGTGCCTGGAGCAGGACAGGAGATACGCAGTATTTT
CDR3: CAWSRTGDTQYF

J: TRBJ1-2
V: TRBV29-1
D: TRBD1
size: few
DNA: TGCAGCGCCGGGACAGGGGTTTCAAGAACCTATGGCTACACCTTC
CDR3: CSAGTGVSRTYGYTF

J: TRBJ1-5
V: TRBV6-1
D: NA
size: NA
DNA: TGTGCCAGCCGCCTTATGAGGGGTAATCAGCCCCAGCATTTT
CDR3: CASRLMRGNQPQHF

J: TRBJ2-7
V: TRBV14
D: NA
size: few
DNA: TGTGCCAGCAGCCAAGGACTACTCTACGAGCAGTACTTC
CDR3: CASSQGLLYEQYF

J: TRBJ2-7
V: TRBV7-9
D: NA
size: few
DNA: TGTGCCAGCAGCTTACTAACAATCCGCGAGCAGTACTTC
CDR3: CASSLLTIREQYF

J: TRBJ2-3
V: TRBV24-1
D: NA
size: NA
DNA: TGTGCCACCAGGTTACAGGGAACAGATACGCAGTATTTT
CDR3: CATRLQGTDTQYF

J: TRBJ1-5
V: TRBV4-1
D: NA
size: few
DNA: TGCGTCAGCAGCCCGGACACGACGAAAAATCAGCCCCAGCATTTT
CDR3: CVSSPDTTKNQPQHF

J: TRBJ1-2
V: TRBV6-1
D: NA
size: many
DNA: TGTGCCAGCAGTGACACGGGGGGGGGAGATGGCTACACCTTC
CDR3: CASSDTGGGDGYTF

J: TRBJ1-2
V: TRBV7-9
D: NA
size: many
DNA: TGTGCCAGCAGCTCAATTCGGAGAGATGATGGCTACACCTTC
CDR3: CASSSIRRDDGYTF

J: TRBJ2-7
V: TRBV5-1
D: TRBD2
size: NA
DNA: TGCGCCAGCACCTTTCGGGACTACTCTCCCTACGAGCAGTACTTC
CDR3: CASTFRDYSPYEQYF